The TCR beta chain under discussion was sequenced for a study of Graves' ophthalmopathy and Graves' hyperthyroidism. TCR beta CDR3 regions were amplified from RNA transcripts. First-round RT-PCR relied on HTBI primers, and a second-round multiplex PCR came next. TCRdb reprocessed the multiplex PCR reads via MiXCR and lists one record per CDR3 protein. Altogether approximately 640,000 distinct CDR3 sequences are present, 35% to 45% being singletons, with the ten largest covering 3% to 4%. The germline CDR1 and CDR2 sequences are SGHVS and FQNEAQ. CDR3 size: 14 residues. Sample: peripheral blood. The sequence was collected from an adult man with Graves' ophthalmopathy. The chain joins TRBV7-8 to TRBJ2-5; D possibly corresponds to TRBD2 (6 bases). The J call could be wrong; TRBJ2-7 is a better fit for the DNA end. The CDR3: CASSSGTQAFEQYF. CDR3 nucleotide sequence: TGTGCCAGCAGCTCCGGGACTCAAGCGTTCGAGCAGTACTTC.